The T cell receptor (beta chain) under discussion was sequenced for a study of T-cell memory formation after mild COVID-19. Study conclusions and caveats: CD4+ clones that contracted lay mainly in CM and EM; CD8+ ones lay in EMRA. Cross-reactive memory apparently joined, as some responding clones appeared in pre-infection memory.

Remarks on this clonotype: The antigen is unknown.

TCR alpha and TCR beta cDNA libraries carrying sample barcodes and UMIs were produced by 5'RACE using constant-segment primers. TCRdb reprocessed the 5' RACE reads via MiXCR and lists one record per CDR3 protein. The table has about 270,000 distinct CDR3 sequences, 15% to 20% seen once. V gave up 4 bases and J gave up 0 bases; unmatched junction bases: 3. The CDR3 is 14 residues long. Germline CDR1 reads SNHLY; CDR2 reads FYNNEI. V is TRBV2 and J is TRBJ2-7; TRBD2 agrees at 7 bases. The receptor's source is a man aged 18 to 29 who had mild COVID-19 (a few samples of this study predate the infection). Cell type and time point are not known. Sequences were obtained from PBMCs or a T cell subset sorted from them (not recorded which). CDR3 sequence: CASSGRGSSYEQYV. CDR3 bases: TGTGCCAGCAGTGGGCGCGGGAGCTCCTACGAGCAGTACGTC.